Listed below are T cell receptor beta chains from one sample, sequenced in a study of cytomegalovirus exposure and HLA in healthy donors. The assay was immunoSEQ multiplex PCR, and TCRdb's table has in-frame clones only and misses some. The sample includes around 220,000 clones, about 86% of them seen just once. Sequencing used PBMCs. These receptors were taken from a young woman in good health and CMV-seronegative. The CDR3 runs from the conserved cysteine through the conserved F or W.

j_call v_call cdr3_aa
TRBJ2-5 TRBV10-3 CAISEGTGSVEYF
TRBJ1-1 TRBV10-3 CAISDGQGARGTEAFF
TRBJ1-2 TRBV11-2 CASSLTDYGYTF
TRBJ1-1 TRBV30 CAWSSQGVTEAFF
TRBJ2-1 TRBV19 CATPGLASDNEQFF
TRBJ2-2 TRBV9 CASSVNRGGGPGELFF
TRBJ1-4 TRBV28 CASSLQGLSNEKLFF
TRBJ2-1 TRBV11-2 CASSFLGGASYNEQFF
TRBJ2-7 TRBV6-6 CASSYQPLDHSYEQYF
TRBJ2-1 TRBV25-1 CASSFSTGGEQFF
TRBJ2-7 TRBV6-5 CASSYDSGATYEQYF
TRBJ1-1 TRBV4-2 CASSQDSALGRGNTEAFF